This TCR beta chain was documented in a study of human T cells and chemical hapten exposure. This CDR3 region has 14 residues. Trimming removed 5 bases from V and 7 bases from J, with 14 bases in between. TCRdb called the RACE reads again in MiXCR, with one record for every CDR3 protein. The repertoire holds around 120,000 distinct CDR3 sequences, with approximately 15% as singletons. This clonotype was found many times. The antigen is undetermined. Time point defined: patch test 1, 2 weeks after DPC sensitization. Sample treatment: therapeutic diphenylcyclopropenone sensitization with weekly scalp DPC. At every patch-test visit, blood was drawn before the patch test was applied. Those who donated were patients with alopecia, 18 to 70 years of age, and suitable for DPC. Study results and caveats: DPC sensitization left the count of TCRs above 1 in 1000 unchanged.

The starting material was whole blood, obtained in connection with sensitization to the hapten diphenylcyclopropenone (DPC). The chain has TRBV12-3 or TRBV12-4 and TRBJ1-4; D is ambiguous. The sequence was collected from a man in his late teens or twenties with alopecia areata. Some clones in this sample may be carry-over from other donors' samples. CDR3 sequence: CASSLQRFGEKLFF. The CDR3, as DNA: TGTGCCAGCAGTCTACAGAGGTTCGGTGAAAAACTGTTTTTT.